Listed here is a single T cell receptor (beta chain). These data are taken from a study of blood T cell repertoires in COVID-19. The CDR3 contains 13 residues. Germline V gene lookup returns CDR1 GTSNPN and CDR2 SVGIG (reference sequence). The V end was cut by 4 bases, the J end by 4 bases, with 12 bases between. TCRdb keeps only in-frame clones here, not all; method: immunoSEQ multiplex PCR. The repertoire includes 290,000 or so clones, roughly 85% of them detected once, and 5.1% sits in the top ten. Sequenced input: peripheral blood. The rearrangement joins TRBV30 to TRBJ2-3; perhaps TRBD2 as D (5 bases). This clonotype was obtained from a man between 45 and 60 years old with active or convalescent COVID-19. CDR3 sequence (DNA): TGTGCCTGGACAGAGGGAGCTTCAGATACGCAGTATTTT. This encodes CAWTEGASDTQYF.